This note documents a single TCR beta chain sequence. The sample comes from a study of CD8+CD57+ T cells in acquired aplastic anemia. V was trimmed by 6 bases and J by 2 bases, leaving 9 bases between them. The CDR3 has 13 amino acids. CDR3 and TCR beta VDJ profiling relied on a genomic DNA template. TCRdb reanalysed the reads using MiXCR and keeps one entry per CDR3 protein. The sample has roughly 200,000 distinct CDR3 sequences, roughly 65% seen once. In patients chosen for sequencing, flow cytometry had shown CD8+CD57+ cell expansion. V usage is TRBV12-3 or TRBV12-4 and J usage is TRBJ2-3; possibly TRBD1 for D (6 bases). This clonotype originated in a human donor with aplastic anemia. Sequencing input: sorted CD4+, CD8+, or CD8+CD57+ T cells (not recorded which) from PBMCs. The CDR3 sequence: CASRNRVTDTQYF. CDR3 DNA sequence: TGTGCCAGCAGAAACAGGGTCACAGATACGCAGTATTTT.